The 24 T cell receptor beta chains below come from one sample, sequenced in a study of graft-versus-host responses after intestinal transplantation. Measured with immunoSEQ multiplex PCR; TCRdb has only the in-frame clones, and not every one. This table has about 100,000 clones, 80% to 95% appearing once. No antigens are known for them. The material was unstimulated CD8+ T cells sorted from spleen or lymph node cells, obtained before intestinal transplant. The source is a human donor who received an intestinal transplant.

This clone appeared a single time. This rearrangement joins TRBV5-6 to TRBJ2-7; no definite D call. V dropped 0 bases and J dropped 2 bases, with 15 bases sitting between them. CDR3 length: 16 residues. Germline assignment: CDR1 SGHDT and CDR2 YYEEEE. The CDR3 sequence is CASSLATSVYTYEQYF. CDR3 bases: TGTGCCAGCAGCTTGGCCACGTCGGTTTACACCTACGAGCAGTACTTC.

A remark on this clone: At the DNA level, this CDR3 is encoded by other sequences in the same sample as well. The rearrangement uses TRBV9 and TRBJ1-5, with 7 bases that match TRBD1. The CDR3 consists of 14 residues. Trimming at V came to 4 bases and at J to 2 bases, leaving 3 bases not matched to a gene. Per germline, CDR1 SGDLS and CDR2 YYNGEE. DNA for the CDR3: TGTGCCAGCAGCCCTACAGGGGGCAATCAGCCCCAGCATTTT. Its translation is CASSPTGGNQPQHF.

The chain has TRBV5-6 and TRBJ1-2, with 7 positions matching TRBD1. The CDR3 covers 13 residues. CDR1 and CDR2 from the germline V gene are SGHDT and YYEEEE. Germline trimming cut 4 bases from V and 4 bases from J; bases unmatched to any gene: 4. The CDR3 nucleotides are TGTGCCAGCAGCCGGGACAGCGGCTATGGCTACACCTTC. This gives the protein CASSRDSGYGYTF.

The chain carries TRBV18 and TRBJ2-2; 12 positions match TRBD2. In germline, CDR1 is KGHSH, CDR2 LQKENI. The V segment lost 2 bases and the J segment 5 bases; nucleotides outside the gene matches: 6. The CDR3 loop spans 17 amino acids. The CDR3 nucleotides read TGTGCCAGCTCACCATATGCGACTAGCGGGGGAACCGGGGAGCTGTTTTTT. Translating gives CASSPYATSGGTGELFF.

The CDR3: CAISGGDREKTGYGYTF. The CDR3 DNA reads TGTGCCATCAGTGGAGGGGACAGGGAAAAAACTGGGTATGGCTACACCTTC. The genes are TRBV10-3 and TRBJ1-2; 9 bases fit TRBD1. V shed 4 bases and J 5 bases; nucleotides not matched to a gene: 14. CDR1 ENHRY and CDR2 SYGVKD come from the germline V gene. This CDR3 is built from 17 residues.

The V and J genes are TRBV10-3 and TRBJ2-3; possible D gene TRBD2, 5 bases. The V gene lost 8 bases and the J gene lost 4 bases, with 13 bases spanning the gap. The CDR3 length is 13 residues. Germline V CDR1 and CDR2: ENHRY, SYGVKD. The CDR3 protein is CAISDGRADTQYF. CDR3 coding DNA: TGTGCCATCTCTGATGGGCGGGCAGATACGCAGTATTTT.

V usage is TRBV7-9 and J usage is TRBJ2-7; tentatively, D is TRBD2 (6 bases). Germline V gives CDR1 SEHNR, CDR2 FQNEAQ (reference sequence). Trimming took 5 bases from V and 2 from J, leaving 13 bases between them. This CDR3 comprises 14 residues. The CDR3: CASSGGTSTYEQYF. The CDR3 DNA reads as TGTGCCAGCAGCGGCGGCACTAGCACCTACGAGCAGTACTTC.

V and J are TRBV5-1 and TRBJ2-7; D is possibly TRBD1 or TRBD2 (5 bases each). From germline, CDR1 is SGHRS and CDR2 YFSETQ. This CDR3 is built from 15 residues. Trimming shortened V by 1 base and J by 0 bases, and 11 bases separated the two germline ends. The CDR3 DNA sequence: TGCGCCAGCAGCTTGCTGGGACCCCCCTCCTACGAGCAGTACTTC. Protein: CASSLLGPPSYEQYF.

V gene TRBV14 combines with J gene TRBJ2-2; D ambiguous. Per the germline V gene, CDR1 is SGHDN and CDR2 is FVKESK. Trimming left V 2 bases short and J 5 bases short, with 6 bases between. The CDR3 runs to 13 residues. Written as DNA, the CDR3 is TGTGCCAGCAGCCAATTGATGACCGGGGAGCTGTTTTTT. Translating it yields CASSQLMTGELFF.

This clone was recorded only once. The chain recombines TRBV5-1 with TRBJ1-4, with D tentatively TRBD1 (6 bases). CDR3 length equals 12 residues. V lost 4 bases and J lost 7, with 8 bases in between. Per the germline V gene, CDR1 is SGHRS and CDR2 is YFSETQ. The CDR3 DNA follows: TGCGCCAGCAGCAGAGGGGGTGAAAAACTGTTTTTT. Amino acid sequence: CASSRGGEKLFF.

The V and J genes are TRBV7-3 and TRBJ2-3; D possibly corresponds to TRBD2 (5 bases). The CDR3 consists of 15 residues. Germline assignment: CDR1 SGHTA and CDR2 FQGTGA. V gave up 2 bases and J gave up 6 bases, with 15 bases separating them. Written as DNA, the CDR3 is TGTGCCAGCAGCTTAGAGGTGTATGGGGAGGATACGCAGTATTTT. Its protein is CASSLEVYGEDTQYF. The full variable domain, in which reference TRBV7-3 and TRBJ2-3 provide the parts outside the CDR3, is GAGVSQTPSNKVTEKGKYVELRCDPISGHTALYWYRQSLGQGPEFLIYFQGTGAADDSGLPNDRFFAVRPEGSVSTLKIQRTERGDSAVYLCASSLEVYGEDTQYFGPGTRLTVL.

This rearrangement joins TRBV4-2 to TRBJ2-6; 9 bases line up with TRBD2. J was trimmed by 0 bases and V by 3 bases; bases with no gene match: 6. The CDR3 covers 18 residues. Germline CDR1 and CDR2: LGHNA and YNFKEQ. The CDR3 coding sequence is TGTGCCAGCAGCCATTACTTAGCGGGGGTCTCTGGGGCCAACGTCCTGACTTTC. Residues: CASSHYLAGVSGANVLTF.

This clone appeared a few times. V is TRBV4-1 and J is TRBJ2-5, with 7 bases identical to TRBD1. J lost 1 base, V lost 0 bases, and 8 bases had no gene match. The length of the CDR3 is 17 residues. CDR1 is MGHRA, CDR2 YSYEKL, per germline. Written as DNA, the CDR3 is TGCGCCAGCAGCCAAGATCCTCTAGACAGGGCCCAAGAGACCCAGTACTTC. Protein: CASSQDPLDRAQETQYF.

This clone was picked up one time. The rearrangement uses TRBV2 and TRBJ2-7, with 8 nucleotides matching TRBD1. Unmatched junction bases numbered 7, after V lost 4 bases and J lost 2 bases. This CDR3 has 15 amino acids. Per germline, CDR1 SNHLY and CDR2 FYNNEI. The CDR3 loop reads CASSAGQGPTYEQYF. In DNA form, the CDR3 reads TGTGCCAGCAGTGCAGGACAGGGCCCAACCTACGAGCAGTACTTC.

This chain joins TRBV6-5 and TRBJ2-5; 8 bases are shared with TRBD1. This CDR3 region has 13 residues. J was trimmed by 9 bases and V by 5 bases; bases with no gene match: 8. The V gene's germline CDR1 is MNHEY and CDR2 SVGAGI. This chain's CDR3 is CASSTGTGQSQYF. CDR3 DNA: TGTGCCAGCAGTACCGGGACAGGACAGTCCCAGTACTTC.

This clone appeared a single time. The rearrangement joins TRBV5-4 to TRBJ2-3; D tentatively fits TRBD1 or TRBD2 (5 bases each). CDR3 size: 13 residues. Looked up from germline, CDR1 is SGHNT and CDR2 is YYREEE (reference sequence). The V end lost 4 bases, the J end lost 5 bases, and 11 bases lay between the germline ends. The CDR3 protein is CASSGDGGDTQYF. The CDR3 DNA reads as TGTGCCAGCAGCGGGGATGGGGGAGATACGCAGTATTTT. The entire variable domain, with the rest obtained from reference TRBV5-4 and TRBJ2-3, is as follows: ETGVTQSPTHLIKTRGQQVTLRCSSQSGHNTVSWYQQALGQGPQFIFQYYREEENGRGNFPPRFSGLQFPNYSSELNVNALELDDSALYLCASSGDGGDTQYFGPGTRLTVL.

The count of this clone is one. The chain couples TRBV7-9 to TRBJ2-1; the match to TRBD2 covers 7 bases. V gave up 4 bases and J gave up 9 bases; unmatched junction bases: 12. Germline V lookup: CDR1 SEHNR, CDR2 FQNEAQ (reference sequence). This CDR3 has 15 amino acids. In nucleotides, the CDR3 is TGTGCCAGCAGCTCCCCCTGGGGAGGGGAAGGTGAGCAGTTCTTC. It yields the protein CASSSPWGGEGEQFF. Full variable domain (rest looked up from reference TRBV7-9 and TRBJ2-1): DTGVSQNPRHKITKRGQNVTFRCDPISEHNRLYWYRQTLGQGPEFLTYFQNEAQLEKSRLLSDRFSAERPKGSFSTLEIQRTEQGDSAMYLCASSSPWGGEGEQFFGPGTRLTVL.

The chain joins TRBV10-3 to TRBJ1-5; 7 bases are a match to TRBD1. The CDR3 length is 15 residues. Per the germline V gene, CDR1 is ENHRY and CDR2 is SYGVKD. V lost 4 bases to trimming and J lost 3 bases; unmatched junction nucleotides: 6. The CDR3 region is CAISGNRGANQPQHF. As DNA, the CDR3 is TGTGCCATCAGTGGAAACAGGGGCGCCAATCAGCCCCAGCATTTT.

This clone was counted a single time. The J gene is TRBJ1-5, the V gene TRBV2; unclear D gene. This CDR3 contains 18 residues. V was trimmed by 2 bases and J by 3 bases, leaving 20 bases between them. Germline V gene lookup returns CDR1 SNHLY and CDR2 FYNNEI. The CDR3 region is CASSEKGSDLSANQPQHF. Written as DNA, the CDR3 is TGTGCCAGCAGTGAAAAGGGCTCCGATCTCTCCGCCAATCAGCCCCAGCATTTT. Based on the CDR3 plus reference TRBV2 and TRBJ1-5, the full variable domain is EPEVTQTPSHQVTQMGQEVILRCVPISNHLYFYWYRQILGQKVEFLVSFYNNEISEKSEIFDDQFSVERPDGSNFTLKIRSTKLEDSAMYFCASSEKGSDLSANQPQHFGDGTRLSIL.

The chain links TRBV5-1 to TRBJ2-5; no firm D call. The assigned J gene may be wrong: the sequence end matches TRBJ2-7 better. CDR1 is SGHRS, CDR2 YFSETQ, per germline. CDR3 size: 15 residues. CDR3 sequence (DNA): TGCGCCAGCAGCTTGGGGGTCGTCTTGGCTTACGAGCAGTACTTC. Translation gives CASSLGVVLAYEQYF.

The V call is TRBV6-1, the J call TRBJ1-1; D is unresolved. The germline CDR1 and CDR2 sequences are MNHNS and SASEGT. There are 11 residues in the CDR3. Trimming removed 3 bases at V and 1 base at J, with 0 bases between. The CDR3 DNA follows: TGTGCCAGCAGTGAGAACACTGAAGCTTTCTTT. This gives the protein CASSENTEAFF.

The rearrangement joins TRBV29-1 to TRBJ2-7; tentatively, D is TRBD1 or TRBD2 (6 bases each). Between the trimmed V and J ends, which lost 0 bases and 3 bases, there was a span of 21 bases. In germline, CDR1 is SQVTM, CDR2 ANQGSEA. CDR3 size: 17 residues. The CDR3 region has the DNA TGCAGCGTTGAAGATCTGGGGGGCCACACCGTCGGCTACGAGCAGTACTTC. Its protein is CSVEDLGGHTVGYEQYF.

The J gene is TRBJ2-1, the V gene TRBV9, with no clear D. Trimming shortened V by 0 bases and J by 8 bases, and 6 bases separated the two germline ends. In germline, CDR1 is SGDLS, CDR2 YYNGEE. The CDR3 runs 12 residues. The CDR3 spells CASSVGVDEQFF. The CDR3 nucleotides are TGTGCCAGCAGCGTAGGAGTGGATGAGCAGTTCTTC. Filled out from reference TRBV9 and TRBJ2-1, the complete variable domain reads DSGVTQTPKHLITATGQRVTLRCSPRSGDLSVYWYQQSLDQGLQFLIQYYNGEERAKGNILERFSAQQFPDLHSELNLSSLELGDSALYFCASSVGVDEQFFGPGTRLTVL.

The J gene is TRBJ2-7, the V gene TRBV7-6, with 11 bases identical to TRBD2. Germline CDR1 and CDR2: SGHVS and FNYEAQ. This CDR3 spans 21 amino acids. V lost 4 bases to trimming and J lost 2 bases; unmatched junction nucleotides: 22. CDR3 in DNA: TGTGCCAGCAGCTCAAGAAATTATACTAGCGGGAGTCGACCGAAGCCCTACGAGCAGTACTTC. Residues: CASSSRNYTSGSRPKPYEQYF.